This is a list of T cell receptor beta chains from one sample in a study of T cell repertoires in cytomegalovirus infection. One entry per CDR3 protein, called by TCRdb with MiXCR from the reads. The sample has approximately 250,000 distinct CDR3 sequences, 9% to 15% seen once; the top ten hold 1.5% to 2%. The sequenced material came from PBMCs. These receptors all stem from a human donor in good health (CMV status not recorded). Some clones in this sample may be carry-over from other donors' samples. Both conserved end residues are part of each CDR3. Fields, in order: CDR3 protein, V gene, J gene.

CASGLAGGLSYEQYF,TRBV7-2,TRBJ2-7
CSARDPGRGVDGYTF,TRBV20-1,TRBJ1-2
CASSQAPGTSYEQYF,TRBV3-1,TRBJ2-7
CASSGGGTSGVKQYF,TRBV2,TRBJ2-7
CASSIYPGQGNQPQHF,TRBV19,TRBJ1-5
CASSWGAGKLFF,TRBV11-2,TRBJ2-2
CASSPIRDEQYF,TRBV12-3/TRBV12-4,TRBJ2-7
CASSLEGGKETQYF,TRBV7-9,TRBJ2-5
CASSLVAGEDTQYF,TRBV7-2,TRBJ2-3
CASSLSGRNQPQHF,TRBV12-3/TRBV12-4,TRBJ1-5
CASSPEGSYPEKLFF,TRBV18,TRBJ1-4
CASSWDSWDNEKLFF,TRBV27,TRBJ1-4
CASSKNRARQPQHF,TRBV6-2/TRBV6-3,TRBJ1-5
CASSLEPGRWDEQFF,TRBV7-9,TRBJ2-1
CASSPYLRTGGRSWGNEQFF,TRBV13,TRBJ2-1
CASSLAGPGTYGYTF,TRBV7-9,TRBJ1-2
CASPGGVAGRFSYNEQFF,TRBV2,TRBJ2-1
CSARSGRFTDTQYF,TRBV20-1,TRBJ2-3
CASNPAVYTEAFF,TRBV2,TRBJ1-1
CASSLDQGRNQPQHF,TRBV7-2,TRBJ1-5
CASSQGQGNVYEQYF,TRBV7-9,TRBJ2-7
CASSLTVRESPLHF,TRBV11-2,TRBJ1-6
CSASSQGRGSNEQFF,TRBV20-1,TRBJ2-1
CASSLGWGGRSQPQHF,TRBV7-2,TRBJ1-5
CASSSSPASYNEQFF,TRBV7-9,TRBJ2-1
CASSVEGTGANVLTF,TRBV9,TRBJ2-6
CSVGNGEHYGYTF,TRBV29-1,TRBJ1-2
CASSSHVQGTQYF,TRBV7-3,TRBJ2-5
CSAGTGRLLAGGPNEQFF,TRBV29-1,TRBJ2-1
CASTPGNSYEQYF,TRBV6-2/TRBV6-3,TRBJ2-7
CSVRLVPSLAEQYF,TRBV29-1,TRBJ2-7
CSARGLNTGELFF,TRBV20-1,TRBJ2-2
CASSYQRGQGETQYF,TRBV7-2,TRBJ2-5
CASSLATTSYEQYF,TRBV5-1,TRBJ2-7
CASSFRQVRDQPQHF,TRBV14,TRBJ1-5
CASSTGTRLDEQFF,TRBV7-9,TRBJ2-1
CASSLKRGGYGYTF,TRBV12-3/TRBV12-4,TRBJ1-2
CASSEQQGSSNEQYF,TRBV2,TRBJ2-7
CASSSGEGYGYTF,TRBV2,TRBJ1-2
CASSPPGGMNSPLHF,TRBV6-5,TRBJ1-6
CASSLAALTAGELFF,TRBV7-8,TRBJ2-2
CASRREALADTQYF,TRBV6-1,TRBJ2-3
CASMLTRGTEAFF,TRBV7-9,TRBJ1-1
CASSYSEVGTGGRRGYTF,TRBV6-2/TRBV6-3,TRBJ1-2
CASSLTGQGALDTQYF,TRBV12-3/TRBV12-4,TRBJ2-3
CASSNPGQPQHF,TRBV6-1,TRBJ1-5
CSVVVQGARVVRENIQYF,TRBV29-1,TRBJ2-4
CATSRRREWEDTQYF,TRBV7-2,TRBJ2-3
CASRPQGSNQPQHF,TRBV6-2/TRBV6-3,TRBJ1-5
CASSQRAAGGRPLATDTQYF,TRBV7-2,TRBJ2-3
CASSSLGTGGSYEQYF,TRBV7-9,TRBJ2-7
CASRPNFRELFF,TRBV7-8,TRBJ2-2
CASSLDPHRDAANYGYTF,TRBV28,TRBJ1-2
CSVEESTEAFF,TRBV29-1,TRBJ1-1